A selection of T cell receptor beta chains follows, all from one sample in a study of cytomegalovirus exposure and HLA in healthy donors. Produced via immunoSEQ multiplex PCR; TCRdb's table is partial and in-frame only. Of around 200,000 clones in the sample, around 79% were seen once. The material sequenced was PBMCs. The receptors come from a male donor in good health and CMV-seronegative. CDR3s include the opening cysteine and the closing phenylalanine or tryptophan.

cdr3_length j_call v_call cdr3_aa
15 TRBJ1-2 TRBV7-8 CASSLGGGRVYGYTF
13 TRBJ2-2 TRBV6-6 CASRTENTGELFF
14 TRBJ2-1 TRBV7-8 CASSLAGVYNEQFF
17 TRBJ2-1 TRBV5-4 CASSLGTSGVAYNEQFF
12 TRBJ1-5 TRBV25-1 CASSVGYQPQHF
15 TRBJ2-1 TRBV4-2 CASSQVGSGIDEQFF
15 TRBJ2-2 TRBV7-3 CASSLRDRGTGELFF
13 TRBJ1-2 TRBV5-4 CASSLRGTDGYTF
12 TRBJ2-7 TRBV6-5 CASRGQVGEQYF
13 TRBJ2-7 TRBV27 CASSLTGAHEQYF
15 TRBJ1-5 TRBV5-1 CASSSGDYSNQPQHF
15 TRBJ2-5 TRBV5-6 CASSLPGQGEETQYF
14 TRBJ2-7 TRBV5-1 CASSLSVESYEQYF
16 TRBJ2-3 TRBV25-1 CASSPGWAGGGDTQYF
13 TRBJ1-2 TRBV6-5 CASTARRFYGYTF
14 TRBJ2-7 TRBV6-5 CASSYTPSSYEQYF
15 TRBJ2-3 TRBV7-9 CASERGRADTDTQYF
16 TRBJ1-3 TRBV15 CATSRDRRGPGNTIYF
15 TRBJ1-1 TRBV5-8 CASSRQGALGTEAFF
14 TRBJ1-4 TRBV5-4 CASSLRGTNEKLFF
15 TRBJ1-2 TRBV19 CASSPRGQGGYGYTF
15 TRBJ2-3 TRBV4-1 CASSQDEIASDTQYF
12 TRBJ1-2 TRBV5-1 CASSSGKNGYTF
14 TRBJ1-4 TRBV7-9 CASKHSGIDEKLFF
15 TRBJ2-5 TRBV7-9 CASSPPLRYQETQYF
13 TRBJ2-7 TRBV27 CASRFGSHYEQYF
14 TRBJ1-2 TRBV19 CASRLGTTKRGYTF
16 TRBJ2-5 TRBV7-7 CASSFGTAGAKETQYF
14 TRBJ2-2 TRBV4-3 CASSYAGSPGELFF
12 TRBJ2-7 TRBV29-1 CSGMGQDYEQYF
17 TRBJ2-2 TRBV19 CASSNPIGQGNTGELFF
14 TRBJ1-5 TRBV15 CATSRAGGRQPQHF
13 TRBJ1-1 TRBV9 CASSPPGRTEAFF